This T cell receptor beta chain was recovered during a study of T cell responses to AZD1222 COVID-19 vaccine. Overall study: Doses given second, at about 4 or about 12 weeks, were pooled.

V shed 7 bases and J 1 base; nucleotides not matched to a gene: 10. The V gene's germline CDR1 is SGHRS and CDR2 YFSETQ. CDR3 length: 16 amino acids. Profiled with immunoSEQ multiplex PCR; TCRdb holds only in-frame clones, not every one. The table shows 90,000 to 110,000 clones, with approximately 88% occurring only once. Study findings and constraints: Baseline seropositivity characterized only a handful of AZD1222 recipients. Following two doses of AZD1222, Spike-specific TCR breadth and depth rose. The donor group comprised mostly white British people and more females; the analysis possibly underestimated clonal diversity.

This clone appeared once. Its antigen is currently unknown. The chain has TRBV5-1 and TRBJ2-2, with 7 positions matching TRBD1. This clonotype was obtained from an adult in good health. Sample: peripheral blood, taken on day 0 of AZD1222 vaccination. CDR3 nucleotide sequence: TGCGCCAGCCTGAGGGGGACAGTGGGGAACACCGGGGAGCTGTTTTTT. It encodes CASLRGTVGNTGELFF.